This is a list of T cell receptor beta chains from one sample in a study of blood T cell repertoires in COVID-19. Libraries were prepared by immunoSEQ multiplex PCR; TCRdb keeps only in-frame clonotypes and omits some of them. This sample has about 57,000 clones, with roughly 80% found just once. Sample: PBMCs or T cells enriched from blood (not recorded which). The source is a middle-aged woman with acute COVID-19. The CDR3 runs from the conserved cysteine through the conserved F or W. D genes are given only for firm matches. Clone sizes are given selectively: once, few, many, or a class where the clone is expanded.

TRBD2,.,TRBV10-2,TRBJ2-1,TGCGCCAGCAGTGGCGCCGGGACTAGCGGGAGGGTCGATGAGCAGTTCTTC,CASSGAGTSGRVDEQFF
.,.,TRBV7-9,TRBJ1-1,TGTGCCAGCAGCTTCGGGGAGCGGATGGGAGAAGCTTTCTTT,CASSFGERMGEAFF
.,.,TRBV28,TRBJ2-6,TGTGCCAGCAGTTTCAGGGGGGCCAACGTCCTGACTTTC,CASSFRGANVLTF
TRBD2,.,TRBV7-3,TRBJ2-3,TGTGCCAGCAGCTTAGCTAGCGGGGACACAGATACGCAGTATTTT,CASSLASGDTDTQYF
.,.,TRBV7-6,TRBJ2-3,TGTGCCAGCAGCTTAGCCCGGGACTTCGCAGATACGCAGTATTTT,CASSLARDFADTQYF
.,.,TRBV5-1,TRBJ2-6,TGCGCCAGCAGCTTGGAGGGGGCTGGGGCCAACGTCCTGACTTTC,CASSLEGAGANVLTF
.,.,TRBV3-1/TRBV3-2,TRBJ1-6,TGTGCCAGCAGCCAGAAGGGGTATAATTCACCCCTCCACTTT,CASSQKGYNSPLHF
TRBD1,.,TRBV28,TRBJ1-4,TGTGCCAGCAGTTTCATAGGACAGGGGCGATGGGTGTTTTTT,CASSFIGQGRWVFF
.,.,TRBV27,TRBJ1-4,TGTGCCAGCAGTTTATTGGGGGCCCAGGAAAAACTGTTTTTT,CASSLLGAQEKLFF
TRBD1,.,TRBV19,TRBJ1-1,TGTGCCAGTACCGGGACAGGGTTCGACACTGAAGCTTTCTTT,CASTGTGFDTEAFF
.,.,TRBV11-2,TRBJ1-2,TGTGCCAGCAGCCCAAATTCTAACTATGGCTACACCTTC,CASSPNSNYGYTF
.,few,TRBV7-9,TRBJ1-5,TGTGCCAGCAGCGGCACGGGAGAACAGCCCCAGCATTTT,CASSGTGEQPQHF
.,few,TRBV5-1,TRBJ1-5,TGCGCCAGCAGATCGGACACTGGGATCAATCAGCCCCAGCATTTT,CASRSDTGINQPQHF
.,few,TRBV14,TRBJ1-4,TGTGCCAGCAGCCACGATTTAGGAATGGGCGAAAAACTGTTTTTT,CASSHDLGMGEKLFF
.,once,TRBV5-1,TRBJ2-1,TGCGCCAGCAGGTCGACCTGGAGCTCCTACAATGAGCAGTTCTTC,CASRSTWSSYNEQFF
.,few,TRBV7-3,TRBJ1-6,TGTGCCAGCAGCTTAATGGGGAGAGATAATTCACCCCTCCACTTT,CASSLMGRDNSPLHF
TRBD1,once,TRBV2,TRBJ1-5,TGTGCCAGCCGCCCCGACGGAACAGGGGGCGAGGGCCAGCATTTT,CASRPDGTGGEGQHF
.,.,TRBV7-8,TRBJ1-5,TGTGCCAGCAGCTTTGGGACATCTAGCAATCAGCCCCAGCATTTT,CASSFGTSSNQPQHF
.,.,TRBV6-5,TRBJ1-1,TGTGCCAGCACTCTATACGGGGGGGCGGACGAGACTTTCTTT,CASTLYGGADETFF
.,few,TRBV28,TRBJ1-1,TGTGCCAGCATGTCCGGCAAGCGGGGGTGGACTGAAGCTTTCTTT,CASMSGKRGWTEAFF
.,.,TRBV7-2,TRBJ1-4,TGTGCCAGCAGCTTCGGGGATGCAACTAATGAAAAACTGTTTTTT,CASSFGDATNEKLFF
TRBD1,.,TRBV29-1,TRBJ2-5,TGCAGCGCAGGGACAGCTAAAGAGACCCAGTACTTC,CSAGTAKETQYF
TRBD1,.,TRBV5-1,TRBJ1-2,TGCGCCAGCAGCCCCGGGGGGACAGGGCCTAACTATGGCTACACCTTC,CASSPGGTGPNYGYTF
TRBD1,.,TRBV7-2,TRBJ2-7,TGTGCCAGCAGCCCCCGTCCGGGACAGGGAACCGAGCAGTACTTC,CASSPRPGQGTEQYF